These 18 T cell receptor beta chains originate from one sample sequenced in a study of T-cell memory formation after mild COVID-19. TCRdb reanalysed the 5' RACE reads using MiXCR and keeps one entry per CDR3 protein. Of more than 250,000 distinct CDR3 sequences detected, over 15% appear once; the ten largest clones hold roughly a fifth. The sequenced material came from PBMCs or a T cell subset sorted from them (not recorded which). Receptors originate from a man aged 18 to 30 who had mild COVID-19 (a few samples of this study predate the infection). Cell type and time point are not known.

The chain has TRBV11-2 and TRBJ2-7; no definite D call. Germline CDR1 and CDR2: SGHAT and FQNNGV. The V end lost 6 bases, the J end lost 2 bases, and 11 bases lay between the germline ends. There are 13 residues in the CDR3. The CDR3 here is CASRMESTYEQYF. In DNA form, the CDR3 reads TGTGCCAGCAGGATGGAGTCGACCTACGAGCAGTACTTC.

This clonotype was found many times. The chain recombines TRBV4-1 with TRBJ1-1; no reliable D call. This CDR3 has 14 residues. V was clipped by 1 base and J by 0 bases, with 6 bases between them. Germline V gene sequence: CDR1 MGHRA, CDR2 YSYEKL. CDR3 bases: TGCGCCAGCAGCCAAGGACTTCTGAACACTGAAGCTTTCTTT. Encoded protein: CASSQGLLNTEAFF.

This CDR3 reads CSVAEGQRNSPLHF. The CDR3 coding sequence is TGCAGCGTCGCTGAGGGGCAGAGAAATTCACCCCTCCACTTT. The chain joins TRBV29-1 to TRBJ1-6, with D possibly TRBD1 on 5 matching bases. CDR3 length equals 14 residues. The V end lost 6 bases, the J end lost 7 bases, and 16 bases lay between the germline ends. CDR1 and CDR2 (germline): SQVTM, ANQGSEA.

This clonotype was picked up a small number of times. This sequence joins TRBV9 and TRBJ1-6, with D unresolved. V lost 0 bases and J lost 6, with 4 bases in between. The CDR3 extends over 13 amino acids. Germline values: CDR1 SGDLS, CDR2 YYNGEE. CDR3 loop: CASSVVVNSPLHF. The CDR3 DNA follows: TGTGCCAGCAGCGTAGTTGTTAATTCACCCCTCCACTTT. The complete variable domain, with remaining parts taken from reference TRBV9 and TRBJ1-6, reads DSGVTQTPKHLITATGQRVTLRCSPRSGDLSVYWYQQSLDQGLQFLIQYYNGEERAKGNILERFSAQQFPDLHSELNLSSLELGDSALYFCASSVVVNSPLHFGNGTRLTVT.

J is TRBJ2-3 and V is TRBV4-2; 16 bases fit TRBD2. Germline CDR1 reads LGHNA; CDR2 reads YNFKEQ. V dropped 4 bases and J dropped 1; count of bases not matched to a gene: 8. The CDR3 consists of 19 residues. The CDR3 region has the DNA TGTGCCAGCAGCCCGGAGTCCGGGACTAGCGGGGGGGGCACAGATACGCAGTATTTT. It codes for CASSPESGTSGGGTDTQYF.

This clonotype was detected only a few times. The CDR3 sequence is CSARGPDRGTEAFF. CDR3 nucleotide sequence: TGCAGTGCTAGAGGGCCAGACAGGGGGACTGAAGCTTTCTTT. The rearrangement uses TRBV20-1 and TRBJ1-1; the match to TRBD1 covers 9 bases. Germline CDR1 reads DFQATT; CDR2 reads SNEGSKA (reference sequence). This CDR3 is built from 14 residues. V lost 1 base and J lost 5; bases outside the gene matches: 5.

This clonotype was counted only a few times. The rearrangement joins TRBV29-1 to TRBJ2-7, with TRBD1 matching over 10 bases. CDR3 length: 14 amino acids. Germline lookup yields CDR1 SQVTM and CDR2 ANQGSEA. The junction had 9 bases not matched to a gene; V was cut back by 6 bases and J by 4 bases. CDR3 in DNA: TGCAGCGTGGAGGTCGCGGGACAGGGGTACGAGCAGTACTTC. It codes for CSVEVAGQGYEQYF.

This clonotype was seen at least ten times. CDR3 bases: TGCAGTGCTAGAAGGAGTAACCAAGAGACCCAGTACTTC. Protein sequence: CSARRSNQETQYF. V is TRBV20-1 and J is TRBJ2-5, with D hard to call. Germline CDR1 DFQATT, CDR2 SNEGSKA (reference sequence). Trimming pared 2 bases from V and 0 bases from J, leaving 7 bases between. This CDR3 comprises 13 residues.

This clonotype was detected only a few times. This rearrangement joins TRBV5-1 to TRBJ2-5; 11 bases match TRBD2. The CDR3 extends over 16 amino acids. The ends lost 6 bases at V and 0 bases at J; junction bases unmatched: 7. Germline CDR1 and CDR2: SGHRS and YFSETQ. The CDR3 sequence is CASTSSSGGNQETQYF. The CDR3 nucleotides are TGCGCCAGCACCTCCTCTAGCGGGGGGAACCAAGAGACCCAGTACTTC.

This clonotype was seen more than once but under ten times. This rearrangement joins TRBV6-2 or TRBV6-3 to TRBJ2-3; 7 positions agree with TRBD2. Germline trimming cut 1 base from V and 3 bases from J; bases unmatched to any gene: 13. CDR1 is MNHEY and CDR2 is SVGEGT in the germline V gene. The CDR3 consists of 18 residues. This chain's CDR3 is CASSYWRLAPLSTDTQYF. The CDR3 region has the DNA TGTGCCAGCAGTTACTGGAGACTAGCCCCTCTCTCGACAGATACGCAGTATTTT.

The table lists this clonotype with a few counts. The CDR3 DNA reads TGTGCCAGCAGCTTATTGGGCGGGGCAGGTTCACCCCTCCACTTT. As protein: CASSLLGGAGSPLHF. This chain joins TRBV7-2 and TRBJ1-6; TRBD1 is a possible D gene (5 bases). Trimming removed 2 bases from V and 9 bases from J, with 14 bases in between. This CDR3 region has 15 residues. In germline, CDR1 is SGHTA, CDR2 FQGNSA.

This clonotype was recorded a few times. The genes are TRBV9 and TRBJ2-1; D call uncertain. CDR3 length equals 13 residues. Germline V gene data show CDR1 as SGDLS and CDR2 as YYNGEE. V shed 1 base and J shed 4 bases, with 6 bases lying between them. CDR3 residues: CASSVPHYNEQFF. For the CDR3, the DNA is TGTGCCAGCAGCGTACCCCATTACAATGAGCAGTTCTTC.

This chain links TRBV6-6 with TRBJ2-7; D is unresolved. The CDR3 has 16 residues. V lost 6 bases, J lost 1 base, and 19 bases lay in between. The V gene's germline CDR1 is MNHNY and CDR2 SVGAGI (reference sequence). The CDR3 DNA follows: TGTGCCAGCAGCCCTTATGGGAAGGGTAGTTCCTACGAGCAGTACGTC. It is translated as CASSPYGKGSSYEQYV.

This clonotype was found once. This chain connects TRBV5-6 to TRBJ2-7; the D is unclear. CDR3 length equals 13 residues. The germline V gene encodes CDR1 SGHDT and CDR2 YYEEEE. Trimming cost V 3 bases and J 1 base, with 8 bases left between them. The CDR3 loop is CASSYPESYEQYF. The CDR3 DNA reads as TGTGCCAGCAGCTACCCCGAATCCTACGAGCAGTACTTC.

This chain links TRBV12-3 or TRBV12-4 with TRBJ2-1, with a possible D match to TRBD2 (5 bases). The CDR3 runs 11 residues. V lost 10 bases, J lost 7 bases, and 11 bases lay in between. The CDR3 DNA follows: TGTGCCACTGCGGGTTATAATGAGCAGTTCTTC. This gives the protein CATAGYNEQFF.

This clonotype occurred many times. The chain is built from TRBV7-2 and TRBJ2-7, with a possible D match to TRBD2 (6 bases). Germline CDR1 and CDR2: SGHTA and FQGNSA. V shed 5 bases and J shed 7 bases, with 15 bases lying between them. The CDR3 sequence is 13 residues long. CDR3 sequence (DNA): TGTGCCAGCAGCGCACGGCGGGGCGGTGAGCAGTACTTC. This translates into CASSARRGGEQYF.

This clonotype came up a few times. CDR3 in amino acids: CASSASRADTEAFF. The CDR3 nucleotides are TGTGCCAGCAGCGCCAGTCGGGCGGACACTGAAGCTTTCTTT. V is TRBV9 and J is TRBJ1-1; D gene ambiguous. This CDR3 is built from 14 residues. The V end was cut by 3 bases, the J end by 3 bases, with 12 bases between. The V gene's germline CDR1 is SGDLS and CDR2 YYNGEE.

This rearrangement joins TRBV10-1 to TRBJ2-1; 10 nucleotides agree with TRBD1. This CDR3 region has 15 residues. Germline loops: CDR1 WNHNN, CDR2 SYGVQD (reference sequence). J was trimmed by 10 bases and V by 6 bases; bases with no gene match: 12. CDR3: CASSPDRGLLWEQFF. The CDR3 DNA reads as TGCGCCAGCAGCCCGGACAGGGGGTTGCTTTGGGAGCAGTTCTTC.